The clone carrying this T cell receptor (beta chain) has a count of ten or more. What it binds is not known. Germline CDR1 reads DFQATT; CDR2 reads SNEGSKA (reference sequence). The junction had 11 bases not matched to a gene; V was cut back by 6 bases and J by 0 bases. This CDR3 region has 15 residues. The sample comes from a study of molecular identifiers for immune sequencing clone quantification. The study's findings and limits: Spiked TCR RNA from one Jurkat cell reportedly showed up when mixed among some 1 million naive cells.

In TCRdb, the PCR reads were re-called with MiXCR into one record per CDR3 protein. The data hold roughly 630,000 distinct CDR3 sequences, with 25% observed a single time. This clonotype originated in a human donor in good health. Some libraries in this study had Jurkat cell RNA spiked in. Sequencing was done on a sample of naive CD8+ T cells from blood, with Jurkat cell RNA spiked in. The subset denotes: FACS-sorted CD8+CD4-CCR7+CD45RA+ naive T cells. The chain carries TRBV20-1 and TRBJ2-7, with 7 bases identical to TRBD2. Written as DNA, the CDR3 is TGCAGTGCCGAATCACTAGCGCTGAGCTCCTACGAGCAGTACTTC. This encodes CSAESLALSSYEQYF.